These T cell receptor beta chains were read from a single sample in a study of T cells in tuberculosis. The data were produced by immunoSEQ multiplex PCR, yet TCRdb's version contains in-frame clones alone and is incomplete. This sample has 50,000 to 65,000 clones, with roughly 87% found just once. The material sequenced was CD1b-GMM tetramer-negative cells sorted from PBMCs. Receptors were obtained from an adult woman with latent tuberculosis. Each CDR3 is given with its conserved first and last residue. The order of the fields is D gene, J gene, clone size, V gene, CDR3 protein, CDR3 DNA. The D gene is left open where the match is weak. Size values are once, few and many counts, or a class for expanded clones, and some rows have none.

d_call: -; j_call: TRBJ2-2; clone_size: -; v_call: TRBV7-6; cdr3_aa: CASSNNPGTSNTGELFF; cdr3_nt: TGTGCCAGCAGCAACAACCCCGGGACTTCGAACACCGGGGAGCTGTTTTTT
d_call: TRBD2; j_call: TRBJ2-7; clone_size: once; v_call: TRBV30; cdr3_aa: CAWSVLGGARDEQYF; cdr3_nt: TGTGCCTGGAGTGTACTGGGAGGGGCTAGGGACGAGCAGTACTTC
d_call: TRBD2; j_call: TRBJ2-3; clone_size: -; v_call: TRBV13; cdr3_aa: CASSLGLAGTDTQYF; cdr3_nt: TGTGCCAGCAGCTTAGGACTAGCGGGAACAGATACGCAGTATTTT
d_call: -; j_call: TRBJ1-2; clone_size: -; v_call: TRBV5-6; cdr3_aa: CASSLNIISWYYGYTF; cdr3_nt: TGTGCCAGCAGCTTAAACATCATTTCCTGGTACTATGGCTACACCTTC
d_call: TRBD1; j_call: TRBJ2-1; clone_size: few; v_call: TRBV20-1; cdr3_aa: CSASSQGARFF; cdr3_nt: TGCAGTGCTAGTTCACAGGGGGCGCGGTTCTTC
d_call: -; j_call: TRBJ2-2; clone_size: once; v_call: TRBV7-9; cdr3_aa: CASSLVVSEAGELFF; cdr3_nt: TGTGCCAGCAGCTTAGTGGTCTCGGAGGCCGGGGAGCTGTTTTTT
d_call: TRBD1; j_call: TRBJ1-2; clone_size: -; v_call: TRBV27; cdr3_aa: CASSSRQGARNGYTF; cdr3_nt: TGTGCCAGCAGTTCCAGACAGGGGGCGCGAAATGGCTACACCTTC
d_call: TRBD2; j_call: TRBJ2-5; clone_size: -; v_call: TRBV19; cdr3_aa: CASSTPRGGRRQTQYF; cdr3_nt: TGTGCCAGTAGTACTCCCAGGGGCGGGAGGAGGCAGACCCAGTACTTC
d_call: TRBD2; j_call: TRBJ2-3; clone_size: -; v_call: TRBV5-1; cdr3_aa: CASSLAQGGPTDTQYF; cdr3_nt: TGCGCCAGCAGCTTGGCCCAGGGAGGGCCGACAGATACGCAGTATTTT
d_call: -; j_call: TRBJ2-5; clone_size: -; v_call: TRBV27; cdr3_aa: CASSLEGLEKTQYF; cdr3_nt: TGTGCCAGCAGTTTGGAGGGACTTGAGAAGACCCAGTACTTC
d_call: TRBD2; j_call: TRBJ2-7; clone_size: -; v_call: TRBV7-6; cdr3_aa: CASSLGDPSGRAHEQYF; cdr3_nt: TGTGCCAGCAGCTTAGGAGATCCTAGCGGGAGGGCCCACGAGCAGTACTTC
d_call: -; j_call: TRBJ1-5; clone_size: -; v_call: TRBV4-3; cdr3_aa: CASSQDWADQPQHF; cdr3_nt: TGCGCCAGCAGCCAAGATTGGGCAGATCAGCCCCAGCATTTT
d_call: TRBD2; j_call: TRBJ2-7; clone_size: -; v_call: TRBV19; cdr3_aa: CASSPGLVAYEQYF; cdr3_nt: TGTGCCAGTAGTCCGGGACTAGTGGCATACGAGCAGTACTTC
d_call: -; j_call: TRBJ1-2; clone_size: -; v_call: TRBV5-1; cdr3_aa: CASSLGGHGYTF; cdr3_nt: TGCGCCAGCAGCTTAGGAGGGCATGGCTACACCTTC
d_call: -; j_call: TRBJ1-4; clone_size: -; v_call: TRBV6-6; cdr3_aa: CASSDVPGRGKLFF; cdr3_nt: TGTGCCAGCAGTGACGTACCAGGGCGGGGGAAACTGTTTTTT
d_call: -; j_call: TRBJ2-5; clone_size: -; v_call: TRBV11-3; cdr3_aa: CASSHPGDGETQYF; cdr3_nt: TGTGCCAGCAGCCATCCAGGGGATGGAGAGACCCAGTACTTC
d_call: -; j_call: TRBJ1-4; clone_size: -; v_call: TRBV10-3; cdr3_aa: CAIRDSEKLFF; cdr3_nt: TGTGCCATCAGAGACAGCGAAAAACTGTTTTTT
d_call: TRBD1; j_call: TRBJ1-1; clone_size: -; v_call: TRBV4-2; cdr3_aa: CASSLGTGGSTEAFF; cdr3_nt: TGTGCCAGCAGCCTTGGGACAGGGGGCTCAACTGAAGCTTTCTTT
d_call: TRBD2; j_call: TRBJ2-1; clone_size: -; v_call: TRBV29-1; cdr3_aa: CSVNGLAGSNEQFF; cdr3_nt: TGCAGCGTTAACGGGCTAGCGGGATCCAATGAGCAGTTCTTC
d_call: -; j_call: TRBJ2-7; clone_size: -; v_call: TRBV28; cdr3_aa: CASTLAGVYEQYF; cdr3_nt: TGTGCCAGCACCCTTGCCGGGGTTTACGAGCAGTACTTC
d_call: -; j_call: TRBJ2-3; clone_size: -; v_call: TRBV5-6; cdr3_aa: CASSLSAAADTQYF; cdr3_nt: TGTGCCAGCAGCTTGTCTGCGGCGGCAGATACGCAGTATTTT
d_call: -; j_call: TRBJ2-1; clone_size: -; v_call: TRBV19; cdr3_aa: CASSIDEQRSGMGEQFF; cdr3_nt: TGTGCCAGTAGTATAGACGAGCAGAGGTCGGGGATGGGTGAGCAGTTCTTC
d_call: TRBD1; j_call: TRBJ1-1; clone_size: -; v_call: TRBV6-5; cdr3_aa: CASSLGTGSTEAFF; cdr3_nt: TGTGCCAGCTCCCTCGGGACAGGGAGCACTGAAGCTTTCTTT
d_call: TRBD2; j_call: TRBJ2-5; clone_size: -; v_call: TRBV2; cdr3_aa: CASSESLAGGGETQYF; cdr3_nt: TGTGCCAGCAGTGAAAGCCTAGCGGGGGGGGGAGAGACCCAGTACTTC
d_call: TRBD1; j_call: TRBJ1-2; clone_size: -; v_call: TRBV5-1; cdr3_aa: CASSFQGAQSYGYTF; cdr3_nt: TGCGCCAGCAGCTTCCAGGGGGCGCAAAGCTATGGCTACACCTTC
d_call: TRBD2; j_call: TRBJ2-7; clone_size: -; v_call: TRBV2; cdr3_aa: CATVAGGSLIYEQYF; cdr3_nt: TGTGCCACTGTAGCGGGGGGATCATTGATCTACGAGCAGTACTTC
d_call: TRBD2; j_call: TRBJ2-1; clone_size: -; v_call: TRBV19; cdr3_aa: CASTPGLAGGNEQFF; cdr3_nt: TGTGCCAGTACCCCCGGACTAGCGGGAGGAAATGAGCAGTTCTTC
d_call: -; j_call: TRBJ1-2; clone_size: -; v_call: TRBV11-1; cdr3_aa: CASSLGQSANYGYTF; cdr3_nt: TGTGCCAGCAGCTTAGGACAGAGCGCGAACTATGGCTACACCTTC
d_call: -; j_call: TRBJ2-7; clone_size: -; v_call: TRBV27; cdr3_aa: CASSLIGEYEQYF; cdr3_nt: TGTGCCAGCAGTTTGATAGGGGAATACGAGCAGTACTTC
d_call: -; j_call: TRBJ2-7; clone_size: -; v_call: TRBV27; cdr3_aa: CASSSGGGTYEQYF; cdr3_nt: TGTGCCAGCAGCTCAGGAGGCGGGACCTACGAGCAGTACTTC
d_call: -; j_call: TRBJ1-2; clone_size: once; v_call: TRBV9; cdr3_aa: CASSPRYPVDGYTF; cdr3_nt: TGTGCCAGCAGCCCTCGGTACCCTGTGGATGGCTACACCTTC
d_call: -; j_call: TRBJ2-2; clone_size: -; v_call: TRBV7-6; cdr3_aa: CASSLAEQANTGELFF; cdr3_nt: TGTGCCAGCAGCTTAGCGGAACAGGCCAACACCGGGGAGCTGTTTTTT
d_call: TRBD2; j_call: TRBJ2-7; clone_size: -; v_call: TRBV5-8; cdr3_aa: CASSTTGRLAGGPIDEQYF; cdr3_nt: TGTGCCAGCAGCACGACGGGCCGACTAGCGGGAGGGCCGATCGACGAGCAGTACTTC
d_call: TRBD2; j_call: TRBJ2-2; clone_size: -; v_call: TRBV4-3; cdr3_aa: CASSHPSGGTVGLAGVTGELFF; cdr3_nt: TGCGCCAGCAGCCACCCCAGCGGGGGCACGGTGGGACTAGCGGGCGTCACCGGGGAGCTGTTTTTT
d_call: -; j_call: TRBJ2-3; clone_size: -; v_call: TRBV7-9; cdr3_aa: CASSSGLTTDTQYF; cdr3_nt: TGTGCCAGCAGCTCCGGACTAACCACAGATACGCAGTATTTT
d_call: -; j_call: TRBJ1-1; clone_size: -; v_call: TRBV29-1; cdr3_aa: CSVPMRENTEAFF; cdr3_nt: TGCAGCGTCCCAATGAGGGAGAACACTGAAGCTTTCTTT
d_call: TRBD1; j_call: TRBJ2-7; clone_size: -; v_call: TRBV7-2; cdr3_aa: CASSLTRDRAREQYF; cdr3_nt: TGTGCCAGCAGCTTAACCCGGGACAGGGCTCGAGAGCAGTACTTC
d_call: TRBD1; j_call: TRBJ2-3; clone_size: -; v_call: TRBV7-3; cdr3_aa: CASSSQGAWTQYF; cdr3_nt: TGTGCCAGCAGCTCTCAGGGGGCTTGGACGCAGTATTTT
d_call: TRBD2; j_call: TRBJ2-7; clone_size: once; v_call: TRBV6-6; cdr3_aa: CASSAASGIYEQYF; cdr3_nt: TGTGCCAGCAGCGCCGCTAGCGGGATCTACGAGCAGTACTTC
d_call: TRBD1; j_call: TRBJ1-4; clone_size: -; v_call: TRBV5-4; cdr3_aa: CASSWTGSNEKLFF; cdr3_nt: TGTGCCAGCAGCTGGACAGGGTCTAATGAAAAACTGTTTTTT
d_call: -; j_call: TRBJ2-1; clone_size: -; v_call: TRBV30; cdr3_aa: CAWSPNWDTEQFF; cdr3_nt: TGTGCCTGGAGCCCCAATTGGGACACAGAGCAGTTCTTC
d_call: TRBD1; j_call: TRBJ2-5; clone_size: -; v_call: TRBV2; cdr3_aa: CASRSTGTGFQETQYF; cdr3_nt: TGTGCCAGCAGGTCCACCGGGACAGGGTTCCAAGAGACCCAGTACTTC
d_call: -; j_call: TRBJ1-3; clone_size: -; v_call: TRBV9; cdr3_aa: CASSVAPTAFSGNTIYF; cdr3_nt: TGTGCCAGCAGCGTAGCCCCCACTGCCTTCTCTGGAAACACCATATATTTT
d_call: -; j_call: TRBJ1-1; clone_size: -; v_call: TRBV5-8; cdr3_aa: CASSFGQNTEAFF; cdr3_nt: TGTGCCAGCAGCTTCGGACAGAACACTGAAGCTTTCTTT
d_call: TRBD1; j_call: TRBJ1-2; clone_size: -; v_call: TRBV6-1; cdr3_aa: CASSVLPGQGKNSGYTF; cdr3_nt: TGTGCCAGCAGTGTCCTCCCGGGACAGGGTAAAAATTCTGGCTACACCTTC
d_call: -; j_call: TRBJ2-6; clone_size: -; v_call: TRBV27; cdr3_aa: CASSFNRVGANVLTF; cdr3_nt: TGTGCCAGCAGTTTTAACAGAGTAGGGGCCAACGTCCTGACTTTC
d_call: -; j_call: TRBJ2-2; clone_size: -; v_call: TRBV12-5; cdr3_aa: CASGLGSGTLPTGELFF; cdr3_nt: TGTGCTAGTGGTTTGGGCTCCGGGACACTTCCTACCGGGGAGCTGTTTTTT
d_call: TRBD1; j_call: TRBJ2-1; clone_size: -; v_call: TRBV18; cdr3_aa: CASSRQGLAYNEQFF; cdr3_nt: TGTGCCAGCTCACGACAGGGTTTGGCCTACAATGAGCAGTTCTTC